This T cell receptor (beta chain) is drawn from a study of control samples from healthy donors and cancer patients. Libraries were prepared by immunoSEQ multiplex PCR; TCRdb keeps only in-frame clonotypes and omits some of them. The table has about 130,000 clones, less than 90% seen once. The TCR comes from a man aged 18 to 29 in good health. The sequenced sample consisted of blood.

CDR3 residues: CASSLGDLAEAFF. The CDR3 region has the DNA TGTGCCAGCAGTTTGGGGGATTTGGCTGAAGCTTTCTTT. The chain links TRBV27 to TRBJ1-1; a possible D gene is TRBD1 (5 bases). Germline assignment: CDR1 MNHEY and CDR2 SMNVEV (reference sequence). CDR3 length: 13 residues. Trimming cost V 3 bases and J 6 bases, with 11 bases left between them.